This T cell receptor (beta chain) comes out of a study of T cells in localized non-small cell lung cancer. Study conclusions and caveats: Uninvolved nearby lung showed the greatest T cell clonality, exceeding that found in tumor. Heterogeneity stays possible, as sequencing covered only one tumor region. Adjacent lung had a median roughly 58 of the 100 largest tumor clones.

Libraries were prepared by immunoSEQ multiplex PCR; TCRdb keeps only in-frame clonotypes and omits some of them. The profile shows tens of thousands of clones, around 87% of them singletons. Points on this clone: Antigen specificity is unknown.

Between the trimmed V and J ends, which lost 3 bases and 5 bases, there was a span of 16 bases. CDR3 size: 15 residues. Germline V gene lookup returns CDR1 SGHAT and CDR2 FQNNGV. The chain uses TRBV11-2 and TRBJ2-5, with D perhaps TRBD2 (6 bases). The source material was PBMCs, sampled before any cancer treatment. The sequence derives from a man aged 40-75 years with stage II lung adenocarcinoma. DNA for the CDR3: TGTGCCAGCAGCTTGGTAGCGGCCCGGAGGGAGACCCAGTACTTC. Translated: CASSLVAARRETQYF. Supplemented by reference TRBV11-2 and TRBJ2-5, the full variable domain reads EAGVAQSPRYKIIEKRQSVAFWCNPISGHATLYWYQQILGQGPKLLIQFQNNGVVDDSQLPKDRFSAERLKGVDSTLKIQPAKLEDSAVYLCASSLVAARRETQYFGPGTRLLVL.